Following are 3 T cell receptor beta chains from one sample sequenced in a study of long-term antiretroviral therapy in people with HIV. Investigators performed immunoSEQ version v3.0 at survey level. Clones were sequenced by immunoSEQ multiplex PCR, and TCRdb holds only the in-frame ones, with some missing. Of under 25,000 clones listed, about 85% are singletons. The sample was unsorted PBMCs, taken 1.6 years after starting antiretroviral therapy. Receptor source: a middle-aged man with HIV.

The chain links TRBV19 to TRBJ2-7; D is ambiguous. Trimming took 3 bases from V and 5 from J, leaving 14 bases between them. The CDR3 length is 14 residues. Germline V gene lookup returns CDR1 LNHDA and CDR2 SQIVND (reference sequence). CDR3 sequence: CASSMVLWIDEQYF. The CDR3 DNA follows: TGTGCCAGTAGTATGGTCCTCTGGATCGACGAGCAGTACTTC.

This sequence joins TRBV20-1 and TRBJ1-2; D gene uncertain. CDR3 length equals 11 residues. Trimming stripped 4 bases from V and 1 base from J, with 4 bases between. From germline, CDR1 is DFQATT and CDR2 SNEGSKA (reference sequence). The CDR3 sequence is CSANLNYGYTF. The DNA of the CDR3 is TGCAGTGCTAACCTTAACTATGGCTACACCTTC.

The chain combines TRBV4-1 with TRBJ2-3; possibly TRBD2 for D (5 bases). Germline values: CDR1 MGHRA, CDR2 YSYEKL. The CDR3 totals 15 residues. V lost 3 bases and J lost 0, with 10 bases in between. The CDR3 DNA follows: TGCGCCAGCAGCCAGCACGGGGTCAGCACAGATACGCAGTATTTT. Its protein product is CASSQHGVSTDTQYF.